This T cell receptor (beta chain) emerged from a study of blood T cell repertoires in COVID-19. Study at large: PBMCs, B-cell-depleted T cells, or T cells were the source of the cDNA or gDNA that made up the material.

The table came from immunoSEQ multiplex PCR; TCRdb's copy has only in-frame clones and leaves some out. The data show hundreds of thousands of clones, roughly 86% seen once. This CDR3 region has 13 residues. V was shortened by 2 bases and J by 8 bases, with 13 bases between the two germline ends. Germline V gene data show CDR1 as GTSNPN and CDR2 as SVGIG (reference sequence). Allocation to cohorts depended on clinical history reported by the participants. This TCR was sampled from a woman in her forties or fifties who had recovered from COVID-19. Sequencing input: PBMCs or T cells enriched from blood (not recorded which). V and J are TRBV30 and TRBJ2-1; D is undetermined. The CDR3 here is CAWSPRIGYEQFF. DNA of the CDR3: TGTGCCTGGAGTCCGCGGATCGGCTATGAGCAGTTCTTC.